This T cell receptor (beta chain) appears in the sequencing data of a study of control samples from healthy donors and cancer patients. Per the germline V gene, CDR1 is MNHEY and CDR2 is SMNVEV (reference sequence). The CDR3 has 16 amino acids. Germline trimming cut 6 bases from V and 0 bases from J; bases unmatched to any gene: 11. Generated by immunoSEQ multiplex PCR, the TCRdb table keeps only in-frame clones and is missing some. The table lists tens of thousands of clones, approximately 94% of them singletons. The chain carries TRBV27 and TRBJ2-7; 7 bases fit TRBD1. Sequencing was performed on PBMCs. The receptor comes from a woman aged 40 to 50 with lung cancer. CDR3 sequence reads: CASSAVGTVASYEQYF. For the CDR3, the DNA is TGTGCCAGCAGCGCCGTAGGGACAGTGGCCTCCTACGAGCAGTACTTC.